The clone carrying this TCR beta chain appeared a few times. The library targeted TCRbeta and was prepared with unique molecular identifiers. From the PCR reads, TCRdb called clonotypes with MiXCR, one entry per CDR3 protein. The repertoire has about a million distinct CDR3 sequences, about 31% of them found once; the top ten carry over 25%. These data belong to a study of T-cell reconstitution after alpha-beta-depleted transplantation in children. This CDR3 contains 14 residues. The germline V and J ends were trimmed by 0 bases and 2 bases, with 8 bases remaining between them. CDR1 and CDR2 (germline): SGHRS, YFSETQ.

Material: PBMCs, mostly from graft donor cells, obtained 360 days after TCRalphabeta/CD19-depleted stem cell transplant. The V and J genes are TRBV5-1 and TRBJ1-1; D uncertain. This clonotype was obtained from a boy under two years old who had a stem cell transplant for SCID, so the T cells may come from the graft donor. CDR3 sequence (DNA): TGCGCCAGCAGCTTGGCCACCTCAAACACTGAAGCTTTCTTT. Translated: CASSLATSNTEAFF.